The 4 T cell receptor beta chains below all came from one sample that was sequenced in a study of T cell responses to AZD1222 COVID-19 vaccine. Only in-frame clones appear in the TCRdb table, and some are missing; sequencing was by immunoSEQ multiplex PCR. This sample has about 120,000 clones; 85% to 90% occur once, and the top ten carry 15%. Sequencing was performed on peripheral blood, taken 28 days after the second AZD1222 dose. The receptor set was obtained from an adult who received the AZD1222 COVID-19 vaccine.

The chain joins TRBV6-6 to TRBJ2-1, with D possibly being TRBD1 or TRBD2 (5 bases each). CDR1 MNHNY and CDR2 SVGAGI come from the germline V gene (reference sequence). The CDR3 loop spans 13 amino acids. Trimming cost V 6 bases and J 2 bases, with 8 bases left between them. The CDR3 loop is CASSRDAYNEQFF. CDR3 sequence (DNA): TGTGCCAGCAGCCGGGACGCCTACAATGAGCAGTTCTTC.

V gene TRBV5-1 combines with J gene TRBJ2-5; D is ambiguous. The CDR3 contains 12 residues. The V and J ends lost 0 bases and 3 bases respectively, with 3 bases between them. CDR1 and CDR2 (germline): SGHRS, YFSETQ. The CDR3 here is CASSLAEETQYF. The CDR3 nucleotides are TGCGCCAGCAGCTTGGCCGAAGAGACCCAGTACTTC.

This sequence joins TRBV11-2 and TRBJ2-7; the D is unclear. The CDR3 spans 13 residues. Germline loops: CDR1 SGHAT, CDR2 FQNNGV. The V end lost 5 bases, the J end lost 2 bases, and 10 bases lay between the germline ends. In nucleotides, the CDR3 is TGTGCCAGCAGCACCGGCACAGCCTACGAGCAGTACTTC. Its protein product is CASSTGTAYEQYF. Looking up the rest from reference TRBV11-2 and TRBJ2-7 gives the full variable domain: EAGVAQSPRYKIIEKRQSVAFWCNPISGHATLYWYQQILGQGPKLLIQFQNNGVVDDSQLPKDRFSAERLKGVDSTLKIQPAKLEDSAVYLCASSTGTAYEQYFGPGTRLTVT.

The J gene is TRBJ1-3, the V gene TRBV5-1; D gene uncertain. CDR3 length: 15 residues. Looked up from germline, CDR1 is SGHRS and CDR2 is YFSETQ. V lost 0 bases and J 0 bases, leaving 7 bases between the germline ends. CDR3 region: CASSLGQNSGNTIYF. In DNA, the CDR3 is TGCGCCAGCAGCTTGGGACAAAACTCTGGAAACACCATATATTTT. The complete variable domain, with remaining parts taken from reference TRBV5-1 and TRBJ1-3, reads KAGVTQTPRYLIKTRGQQVTLSCSPISGHRSVSWYQQTPGQGLQFLFEYFSETQRNKGNFPGRFSGRQFSNSRSEMNVSTLELGDSALYLCASSLGQNSGNTIYFGEGSWLTVV.